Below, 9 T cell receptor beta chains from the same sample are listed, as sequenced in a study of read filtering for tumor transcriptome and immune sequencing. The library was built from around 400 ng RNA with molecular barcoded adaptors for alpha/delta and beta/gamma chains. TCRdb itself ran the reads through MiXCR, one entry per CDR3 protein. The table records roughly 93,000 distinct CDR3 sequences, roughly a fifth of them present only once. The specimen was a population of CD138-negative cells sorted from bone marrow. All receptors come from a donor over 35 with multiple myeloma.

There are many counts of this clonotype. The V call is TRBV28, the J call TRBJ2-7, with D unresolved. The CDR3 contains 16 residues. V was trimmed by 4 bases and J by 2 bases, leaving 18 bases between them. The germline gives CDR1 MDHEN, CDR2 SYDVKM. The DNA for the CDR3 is TGTGCCAGCAGTTCCACCTGGAGTATAAGAGCCTACGAGCAGTACTTC. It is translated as CASSSTWSIRAYEQYF.

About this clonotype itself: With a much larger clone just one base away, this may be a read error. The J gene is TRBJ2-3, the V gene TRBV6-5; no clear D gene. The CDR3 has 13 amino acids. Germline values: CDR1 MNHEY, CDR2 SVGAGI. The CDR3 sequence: CTSSLPGTDTQYF. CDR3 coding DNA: TGTACCAGCAGTTTGCCAGGTACAGATACGCAGTATTTT.

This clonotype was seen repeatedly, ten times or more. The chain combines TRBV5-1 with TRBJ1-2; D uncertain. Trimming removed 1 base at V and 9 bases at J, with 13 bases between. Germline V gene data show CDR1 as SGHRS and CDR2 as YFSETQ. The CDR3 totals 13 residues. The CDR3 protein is CASSLFSGESYTF. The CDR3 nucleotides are TGCGCCAGCAGCTTGTTTAGTGGGGAGAGCTACACCTTC.

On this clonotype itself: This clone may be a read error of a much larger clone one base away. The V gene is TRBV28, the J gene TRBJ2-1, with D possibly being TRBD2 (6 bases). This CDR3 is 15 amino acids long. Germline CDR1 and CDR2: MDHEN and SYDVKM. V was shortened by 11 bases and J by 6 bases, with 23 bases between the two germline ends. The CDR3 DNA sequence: TGTGCCGCCGATACTATCCGGGGGAAGCTCAATGAGCAGTTCTTC. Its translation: CAADTIRGKLNEQFF. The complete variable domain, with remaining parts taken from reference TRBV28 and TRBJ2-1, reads DVKVTQSSRYLVKRTGEKVFLECVQDMDHENMFWYRQDPGLGLRLIYFSYDVKMKEKGDIPEGYSVSREKKERFSLILESASTNQTSMYLCAADTIRGKLNEQFFGPGTRLTVL.

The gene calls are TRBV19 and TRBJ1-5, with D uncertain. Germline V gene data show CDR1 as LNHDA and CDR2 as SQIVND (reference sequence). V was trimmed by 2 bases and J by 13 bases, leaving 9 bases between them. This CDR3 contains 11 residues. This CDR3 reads CASSIKETQHF. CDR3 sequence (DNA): TGTGCCAGTAGTATAAAGGAGACTCAGCATTTT.

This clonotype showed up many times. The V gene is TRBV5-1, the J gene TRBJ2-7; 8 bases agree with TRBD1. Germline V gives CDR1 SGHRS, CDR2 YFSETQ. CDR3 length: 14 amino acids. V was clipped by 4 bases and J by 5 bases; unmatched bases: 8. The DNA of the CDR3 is TGCGCCAGCAGCCCCGGACAGGGAAAGGACGAGCAGTACTTC. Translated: CASSPGQGKDEQYF.

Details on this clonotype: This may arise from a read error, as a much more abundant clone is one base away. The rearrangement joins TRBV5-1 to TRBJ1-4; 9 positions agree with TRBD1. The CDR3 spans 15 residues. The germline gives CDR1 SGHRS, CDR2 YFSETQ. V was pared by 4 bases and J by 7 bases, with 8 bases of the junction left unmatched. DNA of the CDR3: TGCGCCAGCAGCAGGACAGGGGAAGGAGGTGAAAAACTGTTTTTT. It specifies CASSRTGEGGEKLFF.

Written as DNA, the CDR3 is TGTGCCAGCAGTGGGGGGCAGGGGTACAATCAGCCCCAGCATTTT. As protein: CASSGGQGYNQPQHF. This rearrangement joins TRBV6-5 to TRBJ1-5; TRBD1 is a possible D gene (6 bases). Germline values: CDR1 MNHEY, CDR2 SVGAGI. The V end lost 5 bases, the J end lost 3 bases, and 14 bases lay between the germline ends. The CDR3 is 15 amino acids.

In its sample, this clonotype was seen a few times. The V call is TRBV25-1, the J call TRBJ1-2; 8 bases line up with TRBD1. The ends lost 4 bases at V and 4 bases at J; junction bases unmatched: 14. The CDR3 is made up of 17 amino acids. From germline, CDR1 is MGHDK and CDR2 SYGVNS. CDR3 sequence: CASSVGGTGKKGYGYTF. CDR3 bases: TGTGCCAGCAGTGTAGGCGGGACAGGAAAGAAGGGCTATGGCTACACCTTC.